A selection of T cell receptor beta chains follows, all from one sample in a study of blood T cell repertoires in COVID-19. Clones were read by immunoSEQ multiplex PCR, and TCRdb kept only the in-frame ones, dropping some. Of 90,000 or so clones in the sample, roughly 88% were seen once. The specimen sequenced was peripheral blood. These receptor sequences come from a man older than 75 with acute or convalescent COVID-19. The CDR3 runs from the conserved cysteine through the conserved F or W. The order of the fields is J gene, D gene, V gene, clone size, CDR3 protein, CDR3 DNA. A D gene is named only where the DNA matches it firmly. Size is omitted from some rows. Given values are once, few, many or a class for expanded clones.

TRBJ1-4 TRBD1 TRBV18 NA CASSAQGANEKLFF TGTGCCAGCTCAGCACAGGGGGCTAATGAAAAACTGTTTTTT
TRBJ2-1 TRBD2 TRBV27 NA CASSPTNSIAGVCEQFF TGTGCCAGCAGTCCTACCAACTCGATAGCGGGAGTTTGTGAGCAGTTCTTC
TRBJ2-1 NA TRBV5-6 NA CASSWGTGWYNEQFF TGTGCCAGCAGCTGGGGAACGGGGTGGTACAATGAGCAGTTCTTC
TRBJ2-3 NA TRBV11-3 once CASSFGANTQYF TGTGCCAGCAGCTTTGGAGCCAATACGCAGTATTTT
TRBJ1-2 TRBD1 TRBV18 NA CASSPSSGTGKYGYTF TGTGCCAGCTCACCAAGCTCCGGGACAGGGAAGTATGGCTACACCTTC
TRBJ1-4 NA TRBV5-1 NA CASSNPGVGTNEKLFF TGCGCCAGCAGCAACCCAGGGGTTGGGACTAATGAAAAACTGTTTTTT
TRBJ2-7 TRBD2 TRBV25-1 NA CASSEAGGKSGEQYF TGTGCCAGCAGTGAAGCGGGAGGGAAGTCGGGCGAGCAGTACTTC
TRBJ1-5 NA TRBV28 NA CASSPRTARAQHF TGTGCCAGCAGCCCAAGGACAGCTCGGGCCCAGCATTTT
TRBJ1-1 NA TRBV19 NA CASTPGLNTEAFF TGTGCCAGTACCCCGGGACTTAACACTGAAGCTTTCTTT
TRBJ2-1 NA TRBV28 NA CASSPPAGEQFF TGTGCCAGCAGTCCGCCTGCGGGTGAGCAGTTCTTC
TRBJ1-2 TRBD1 TRBV27 NA CASRSTRGPYGYTF TGTGCCAGCAGATCCACCAGGGGGCCCTATGGCTACACCTTC
TRBJ2-7 NA TRBV27 few CASSPISYEQYF TGTGCCAGCAGCCCAATCTCCTACGAGCAGTACTTC
TRBJ2-1 NA TRBV28 NA CASSLSLAKVQFF TGTGCCAGCAGTCTCTCACTAGCTAAGGTACAATTCTTC